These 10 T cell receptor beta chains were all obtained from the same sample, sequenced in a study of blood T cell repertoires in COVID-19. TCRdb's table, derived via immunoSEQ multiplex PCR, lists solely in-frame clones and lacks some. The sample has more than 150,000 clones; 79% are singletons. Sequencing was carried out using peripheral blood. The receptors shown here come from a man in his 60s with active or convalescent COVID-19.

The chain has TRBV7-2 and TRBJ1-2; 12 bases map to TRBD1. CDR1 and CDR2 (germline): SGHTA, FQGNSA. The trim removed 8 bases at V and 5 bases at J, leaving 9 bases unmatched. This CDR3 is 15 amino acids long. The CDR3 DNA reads TGTGCCAGCGGCACTCCGGGACAGGGGGCTTATGGCTACACCTTC. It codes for CASGTPGQGAYGYTF.

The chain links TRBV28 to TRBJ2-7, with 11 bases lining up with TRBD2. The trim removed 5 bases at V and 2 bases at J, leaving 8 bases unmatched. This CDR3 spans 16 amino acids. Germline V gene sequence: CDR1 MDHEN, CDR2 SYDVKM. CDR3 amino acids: CASSPAGLAEAYEQYF. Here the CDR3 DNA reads TGTGCCAGCAGTCCTGCGGGACTAGCGGAGGCCTACGAGCAGTACTTC.

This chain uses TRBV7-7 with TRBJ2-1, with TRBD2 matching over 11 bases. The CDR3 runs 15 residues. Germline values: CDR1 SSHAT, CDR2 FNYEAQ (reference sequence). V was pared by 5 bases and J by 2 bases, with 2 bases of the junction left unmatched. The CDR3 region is CASSPGLAAYNEQFF. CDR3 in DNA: TGTGCCAGCAGCCCGGGACTAGCGGCCTACAATGAGCAGTTCTTC. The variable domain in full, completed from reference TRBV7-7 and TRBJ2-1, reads GAGVSQSPRYKVTKRGQDVTLRCDPISSHATLYWYQQALGQGPEFLTYFNYEAQPDKSGLPSDRFSAERPEGSISTLTIQRTEQRDSAMYRCASSPGLAAYNEQFFGPGTRLTVL.

The CDR3 loop reads CASSLGRGRAGNGELFF. The CDR3 coding sequence is TGTGCCAGCAGCTTAGGGAGGGGGCGCGCCGGGAACGGGGAGCTGTTTTTT. This chain joins TRBV7-7 and TRBJ2-2; D might be TRBD1 (7 bases). The CDR3 runs 17 residues. Germline lookup yields CDR1 SSHAT and CDR2 FNYEAQ (reference sequence). V was shortened by 1 base and J by 7 bases, with 19 bases between the two germline ends.

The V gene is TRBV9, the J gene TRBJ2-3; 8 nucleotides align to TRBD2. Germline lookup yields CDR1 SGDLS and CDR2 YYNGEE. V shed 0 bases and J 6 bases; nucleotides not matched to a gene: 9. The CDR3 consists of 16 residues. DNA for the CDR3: TGTGCCAGCAGCGTAGTTACGGGAGGGCTTGTGGATACGCAGTATTTT. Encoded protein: CASSVVTGGLVDTQYF.

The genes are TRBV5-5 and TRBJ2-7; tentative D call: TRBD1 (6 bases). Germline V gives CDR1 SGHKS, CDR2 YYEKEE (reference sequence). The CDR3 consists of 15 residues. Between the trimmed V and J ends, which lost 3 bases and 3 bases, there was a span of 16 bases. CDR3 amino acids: CASSSRDNQFYEQYF. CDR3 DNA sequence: TGTGCCAGCAGCTCCCGGGACAACCAATTCTACGAGCAGTACTTC. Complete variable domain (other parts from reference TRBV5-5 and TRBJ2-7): DAGVTQSPTHLIKTRGQQVTLRCSPISGHKSVSWYQQVLGQGPQFIFQYYEKEERGRGNFPDRFSARQFPNYSSELNVNALLLGDSALYLCASSSRDNQFYEQYFGPGTRLTVT.

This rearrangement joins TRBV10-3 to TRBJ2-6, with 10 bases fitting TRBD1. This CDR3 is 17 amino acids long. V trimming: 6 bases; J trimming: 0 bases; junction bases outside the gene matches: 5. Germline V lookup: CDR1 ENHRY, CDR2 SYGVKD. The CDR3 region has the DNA TGTGCCATCAGGGGGACAGGGGCTGGCTCTGGGGCCAACGTCCTGACTTTC. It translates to CAIRGTGAGSGANVLTF.

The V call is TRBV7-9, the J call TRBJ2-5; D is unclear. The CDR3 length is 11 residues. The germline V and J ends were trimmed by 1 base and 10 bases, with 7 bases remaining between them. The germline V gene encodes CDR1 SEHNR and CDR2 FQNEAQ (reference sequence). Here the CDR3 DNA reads TGTGCCAGCAGCTTAGAGGCGGTCCAGTACTTC. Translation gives CASSLEAVQYF.

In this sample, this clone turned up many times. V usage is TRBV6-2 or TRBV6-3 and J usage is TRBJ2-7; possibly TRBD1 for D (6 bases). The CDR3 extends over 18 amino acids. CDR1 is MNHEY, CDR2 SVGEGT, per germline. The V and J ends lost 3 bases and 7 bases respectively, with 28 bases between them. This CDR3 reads CASSYPPDRSRVDGEQYF. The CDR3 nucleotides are TGTGCCAGCAGTTATCCGCCCGACAGGTCCCGAGTGGATGGGGAGCAGTACTTC.

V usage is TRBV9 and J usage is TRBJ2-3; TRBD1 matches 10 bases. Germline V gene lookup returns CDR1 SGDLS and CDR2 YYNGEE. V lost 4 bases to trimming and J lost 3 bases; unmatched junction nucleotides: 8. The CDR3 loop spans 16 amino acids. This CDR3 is CASSSPGTGVTDTQYF. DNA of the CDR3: TGTGCCAGCAGCTCCCCCGGGACAGGGGTTACAGATACGCAGTATTTT.